This record looks at one T cell receptor (beta chain) sequence and its context. What antigen it recognizes has not been identified. There are no base qualities to consult, and no much larger clone falls within one base. Participants in the prospective study were aged roughly 18 to 89 years, lived in more than 20 United States geographic areas, and enrolled through a virtual design. To assign participants to cohorts, the prospective study relied on clinical history that participants themselves reported in a screening survey and a study questionnaire. Each participant in the prospective study had whole blood, serum and a nasopharyngeal or oropharyngeal swab collected by mobile phlebotomists. Participants in the prospective study had the option to provide additional blood draws and questionnaires over an approximately 2-month period. Blood samples from the prospective study were shipped frozen or at room temperature prior to DNA extraction.

This sample is part of a study of blood T cell repertoires in COVID-19 (dated by TCRdb to 2018 to 2020). In terms of the full investigation: ImmuneRACE Cohort 3 recovered participants were defined by two consecutive negative NP/OP PCR tests, healthcare professional clearance, or symptom resolution. Collaborator samples came from the United States, Italy and Spain and covered acute and convalescent phases of COVID-19. The prospective study material was composed of cDNA or gDNA derived from T cells, B-cell-depleted T cells, or PBMCs. The dataset comprised deeply sampled blood TCRbeta repertoires from subjects exposed to, actively infected with, or recovered from COVID-19. The repertoires were made available in a free public database intended to serve as a resource for research on the immune response to SARS-CoV-2. Samples came from the ongoing ImmuneRACE study (first 160 participants) plus 1,254 subjects from 6 global collaborators. The sample metadata nearly always contained a de-identified subject ID, COVID-19 status, age in years and sex. Where HLA class I and class II types were available, the types were taken from metadata supplied by the sample provider, not from assay-based typing. The full study reports these points: The quantity of clinical and demographic metadata differed by source and by participant and was supplied without curation.

Measured from the cysteine to the phenylalanine, the CDR3 is 16 residues long. Only CDR3 DNA remains: 48 bases, in frame from the first base. V is pared back by 2 bases and J by 6 bases, with 19 bases lying between the germline termini. The germline V gene specifies SGHTA as CDR1 and FQGNSA as CDR2. TCRbeta CDR3 regions were amplified from genomic DNA using the immunoSEQ Assay, a bias-controlled multiplex PCR. On the authors' methods: The number of nucleated cells in each sample was estimated by amplification of reference gene primers within the assay. Sequence reads were collapsed and filtered to measure the absolute abundance of every unique TCRbeta CDR3 rearrangement. For each sample, productive Simpson clonality was calculated by taking the square root of Simpson's diversity index across productive rearrangements. This is the immuneACCESS table as TCRdb keeps it, with only in-frame sequences that have V and J called. A part of the clones is gone; compared with another copy, unresolved V genes explain less than half, and the rest is unexplained. That table gives V, J and clone size, and the DNA gave D and trimming. The sample table shows over 250,000 clones, and 88% are seen once. The ten largest make up around 2% of the sample.

Material: PBMCs or T cells enriched from blood (not recorded which). Here the chain combines TRBV7-2 and TRBJ1-1; a tentative D call is TRBD1 (5 bases match). This receptor was obtained from a woman aged 55 to 70 in a cohort exposed to, infected with or recovered from COVID-19 (not recorded which). CDR3 sequence: CASSLLGGRALAEAFF. The DNA reads as follows: TGTGCCAGCAGCTTACTGGGCGGCAGGGCATTAGCTGAAGCTTTCTTT. With the portions outside the CDR3 filled from the reference TRBV7-2 and TRBJ1-1 genes, the complete variable region becomes GAGVSQSPSNKVTEKGKDVELRCDPISGHTALYWYRQSLGQGLEFLIYFQGNSAPDKSGLPSDRFSAERTGGSVSTLTIQRTQQEDSAVYLCASSLLGGRALAEAFFGQGTRLTVV.